The 32 T cell receptor beta chains below were found in one sample sequenced in a study of CD8 T cells in ankylosing spondylitis. Study-wide results and limits: Several highly homologous variants made up a TCR beta motif, and this motif appeared characteristic of ankylosing spondylitis blood.

These receptors have no known antigen. TCRdb re-called the 5' RACE reads through MiXCR, storing one row per CDR3 protein. The sample has over 600,000 distinct CDR3 sequences; around 20% are singletons. Sequencing was done on a sample of blood, either unsorted or a sorted T cell fraction (not recorded which). Every receptor here comes from a male donor with ankylosing spondylitis.

The chain links TRBV19 to TRBJ1-5, with D uncertain. The CDR3 length is 15 residues. Germline CDR1 reads LNHDA; CDR2 reads SQIVND (reference sequence). Trimming shortened V by 5 bases and J by 2 bases, and 13 bases separated the two germline ends. The CDR3 loop is CASSVPGGGNQPQHF. The CDR3 DNA reads TGTGCCAGTAGTGTACCGGGCGGCGGCAATCAGCCCCAGCATTTT.

The CDR3 nucleotides read TGCGCCAGCAGCCGTCCCGGGGACTATGGCTACACCTTC. Amino acid sequence: CASSRPGDYGYTF. This chain connects TRBV4-1 to TRBJ1-2; no reliable D call. The germline V and J ends were trimmed by 4 bases and 3 bases, with 9 bases remaining between them. This CDR3 has 13 residues. The V gene's germline CDR1 is MGHRA and CDR2 YSYEKL.

The sample holds a few counts of this clonotype. This rearrangement joins TRBV2 to TRBJ1-5; a weak D match, TRBD1 (5 bases). V was pared by 4 bases and J by 7 bases, with 20 bases between. The CDR3 has 16 residues. CDR1 and CDR2 (germline): SNHLY, FYNNEI. The CDR3 bases are TGTGCCAGCAGTGTTCAAGCCCCGGGAGGGGAACAGCCCCAGCATTTT. This sequence encodes CASSVQAPGGEQPQHF.

This clonotype was recorded once. This rearrangement joins TRBV13 to TRBJ2-3; D possibly matches TRBD1 or TRBD2 (5 bases each). Germline V gene sequence: CDR1 PRHDT, CDR2 FYEKMQ (reference sequence). The germline V and J ends were trimmed by 5 bases and 2 bases, with 14 bases remaining between them. CDR3 length: 15 amino acids. CDR3: CASSGGPPITDTQYF. The CDR3 nucleotides read TGTGCCAGCAGCGGGGGACCGCCGATCACAGATACGCAGTATTTT.

This clonotype has just a few counts. This chain connects TRBV20-1 to TRBJ2-3, with D possibly TRBD2 on 5 matching bases. Between the trimmed V and J ends, which lost 1 base and 3 bases, there was a span of 14 bases. CDR1 is DFQATT, CDR2 SNEGSKA, per germline (reference sequence). The CDR3 spans 15 residues. Here the CDR3 DNA reads TGCAGTGCTAGAGGACGGGATCGGGTAACAGATACGCAGTATTTT. Its translation: CSARGRDRVTDTQYF.

This chain links TRBV6-1 with TRBJ2-3; TRBD2 agrees at 11 bases. Losses at the gene ends were 2 bases for V and 5 bases for J; bases not matched to a gene: 6. CDR1 and CDR2 (germline): MNHNS, SASEGT. The CDR3 totals 16 residues. The CDR3 nucleotides read TGTGCCAGCAGTGAAATAGCGGGGGGGCCTGGAGATACGCAGTATTTT. Residues: CASSEIAGGPGDTQYF.

The V and J genes are TRBV12-3 or TRBV12-4 and TRBJ1-6; D possibly corresponds to TRBD1 (6 bases). The CDR3 spans 17 residues. V gave up 5 bases and J gave up 1 base, with 15 bases separating them. CDR3 sequence reads: CASSDPQGFSYNSPLHF. The DNA for the CDR3 is TGTGCCAGCAGTGATCCCCAGGGGTTTTCCTATAATTCACCCCTCCACTTT.

The chain links TRBV7-3 to TRBJ2-1; 7 bases align to TRBD2. The CDR3 runs to 13 residues. Unmatched junction bases numbered 3, after V lost 9 bases and J lost 1 base. Per the germline V gene, CDR1 is SGHTA and CDR2 is FQGTGA. DNA for the CDR3: TGTGCCAGTAGGGAGGGTTCCTACAATGAGCAGTTCTTC. The encoded protein is CASREGSYNEQFF.

This clonotype was found many times. This chain links TRBV2 with TRBJ2-7; D assignment may be TRBD1 or TRBD2 (5 bases each). Trimming pared 2 bases from V and 2 bases from J, leaving 13 bases between. The CDR3 extends over 15 amino acids. Germline CDR1 reads SNHLY; CDR2 reads FYNNEI. The CDR3 reads CASSESGQGPYEQYF. In DNA form, the CDR3 reads TGTGCCAGCAGTGAATCGGGGCAGGGACCCTACGAGCAGTACTTC.

This clonotype has at least ten counts. The J gene is TRBJ1-1, the V gene TRBV29-1; D is unresolved. Germline CDR1 SQVTM, CDR2 ANQGSEA. The CDR3 sequence is 11 residues long. V dropped 3 bases and J dropped 7 bases, with 9 bases sitting between them. The CDR3 sequence is CSVEVGYEAFF. The CDR3 region has the DNA TGCAGCGTTGAGGTGGGGTATGAAGCTTTCTTT.

The rearrangement joins TRBV29-1 to TRBJ1-3; TRBD1 matches 11 bases. The CDR3 consists of 13 residues. Germline V gene lookup returns CDR1 SQVTM and CDR2 ANQGSEA. Trimming cost V 7 bases and J 6 bases; bases outside gene matches: 5. Here the CDR3 DNA reads TGCAGCGCCCAGGACAGGGGGCAAAACACCATATATTTT. Protein product: CSAQDRGQNTIYF.

The V call is TRBV30, the J call TRBJ2-1, with 14 bases aligning to TRBD2. Germline CDR1 GTSNPN, CDR2 SVGIG (reference sequence). CDR3 length: 17 amino acids. J lost 3 bases, V lost 6 bases, and 10 bases had no gene match. The CDR3 bases are TGTGCCTGTTGGACTAGCGGGGGGCCAACACACTACAATGAGCAGTTCTTC. This sequence encodes CACWTSGGPTHYNEQFF. The full variable domain, its missing parts supplied by reference TRBV30 and TRBJ2-1, is SQTIHQWPATLVQPVGSPLSLECTVEGTSNPNLYWYRQAAGRGLQLLFYSVGIGQISSEVPQNLSASRPQDRQFILSSKKLLLSDSGFYLCACWTSGGPTHYNEQFFGPGTRLTVL.

This clonotype was picked up a small number of times. This chain uses TRBV12-3 or TRBV12-4 with TRBJ2-3; D is uncertain. Trimming took off 1 base at V and 4 bases at J, with 15 bases between the two ends. This CDR3 region has 16 residues. CDR3 region: CASSLVPLSSADTQYF. CDR3 nucleotides: TGTGCCAGCAGTTTAGTGCCCCTTTCGAGCGCAGATACGCAGTATTTT.

This clonotype appeared a few times. The J gene is TRBJ2-3, the V gene TRBV5-1, with D possibly matching TRBD2 (6 bases). V was shortened by 4 bases and J by 6 bases, with 12 bases between the two germline ends. The CDR3 consists of 13 residues. Germline lookup yields CDR1 SGHRS and CDR2 YFSETQ. Written as DNA, the CDR3 is TGCGCCAGCAGCCCGCGGGGCCAGGATACGCAGTATTTT. Its translation is CASSPRGQDTQYF.

This clonotype came up a few times. The V gene is TRBV5-1, the J gene TRBJ2-5, with 11 positions matching TRBD1. With 4 bases clipped from V and 5 bases from J, the junction kept 7 bases outside the gene matches. The CDR3 totals 15 residues. CDR1 and CDR2 from the germline V gene are SGHRS and YFSETQ. The CDR3 protein is CASSTSDRGRETQYF. CDR3 nucleotides: TGCGCCAGCAGCACCTCGGACAGGGGGCGGGAGACCCAGTACTTC.

This clonotype was observed a few times. V gene TRBV6-5 combines with J gene TRBJ1-1, with a tentative D call TRBD1 (6 bases). Germline CDR1 is MNHEY and CDR2 is SVGAGI. The CDR3 contains 15 residues. V was cut by 0 bases and J by 0 bases, with 8 bases left in between. The CDR3 coding sequence is TGTGCCAGCAGTTACTCGGGACACATGAACACTGAAGCTTTCTTT. Translating it yields CASSYSGHMNTEAFF.

V gene TRBV12-3 or TRBV12-4 combines with J gene TRBJ2-3; the D gene is possibly TRBD2 (6 bases). Trimming took off 3 bases at V and 8 bases at J, with 6 bases between the two ends. The CDR3 is 11 residues long. CDR3 loop: CASSFGGTQYF. The CDR3 DNA reads as TGTGCCAGCAGTTTCGGGGGTACGCAGTATTTT.

This clonotype has a handful of counts. The rearrangement joins TRBV2 to TRBJ1-5; tentative D call: TRBD1 (5 bases). The V gene lost 1 base and the J gene lost 7 bases, with 20 bases spanning the gap. The CDR3 has 17 amino acids. CDR1 SNHLY and CDR2 FYNNEI come from the germline V gene. CDR3 sequence reads: CASSEGGSPGANQPQHF. The CDR3 nucleotides are TGTGCCAGCAGTGAAGGGGGGTCACCGGGTGCGAACCAGCCCCAGCATTTT. Drawing the rest from reference TRBV2 and TRBJ1-5, the complete variable domain is EPEVTQTPSHQVTQMGQEVILRCVPISNHLYFYWYRQILGQKVEFLVSFYNNEISEKSEIFDDQFSVERPDGSNFTLKIRSTKLEDSAMYFCASSEGGSPGANQPQHFGDGTRLSIL.

V gene TRBV4-3 combines with J gene TRBJ2-3; weak D call: TRBD2 (5 bases). Per germline, CDR1 LGHNA and CDR2 YSLEER. V dropped 0 bases and J dropped 1 base, with 11 bases sitting between them. The CDR3 runs to 16 residues. The CDR3: CASSQDREIRTDTQYF. Here the CDR3 DNA reads TGCGCCAGCAGCCAAGATAGGGAGATACGCACAGATACGCAGTATTTT.

Only a few counts were recorded for this clonotype. The CDR3 coding sequence is TGTGCCAGCAGACGCAGGGGGTCGGGACAGGACCCCCGACTACAAGAGACCCAGTACTTC. Translation gives CASRRRGSGQDPRLQETQYF. The rearrangement links TRBV12-3 or TRBV12-4 to TRBJ2-5; 8 nucleotides match TRBD1. V trimming: 6 bases; J trimming: 2 bases; junction bases outside the gene matches: 23. CDR3 length equals 20 residues.

The chain is built from TRBV6-1 and TRBJ1-3; D remains unclear. Trimming shortened V by 2 bases and J by 2 bases, and 10 bases separated the two germline ends. This CDR3 has 15 residues. Germline V CDR1 and CDR2: MNHNS, SASEGT. The CDR3 spells CASSERPVPGNTIYF. Written as DNA, the CDR3 is TGTGCCAGCAGTGAACGGCCCGTCCCTGGAAACACCATATATTTT.

This clonotype was found a few times. The rearrangement links TRBV7-9 to TRBJ2-7, with unresolved D. The CDR3 runs to 12 residues. The V and J ends lost 2 bases and 4 bases respectively, with 6 bases between them. Germline CDR1 SEHNR, CDR2 FQNEAQ (reference sequence). CDR3 nucleotides: TGTGCCAGCAGCTTAAGCCAATACGAGCAGTACTTC. It is translated as CASSLSQYEQYF.

This clonotype was picked up a small number of times. The chain carries TRBV5-1 and TRBJ2-6; 7 bases agree with TRBD2. This CDR3 is 13 amino acids long. With 8 bases clipped from V and 7 bases from J, the junction kept 6 bases outside the gene matches. Germline V gene sequence: CDR1 SGHRS, CDR2 YFSETQ. CDR3 coding DNA: TGCGCCAGTAAGAGGGAGGGCGCCAACGTCCTGACTTTC. Translation gives CASKREGANVLTF.

The table lists this clonotype with a few counts. This sequence joins TRBV4-2 and TRBJ2-5; 9 positions match TRBD2. Unmatched junction bases numbered 3, after V lost 0 bases and J lost 1 base. The CDR3 is 16 residues long. The germline V gene has CDR1 LGHNA and CDR2 YNFKEQ. The CDR3 here is CASSQEPLAGQETQYF. The CDR3 nucleotides are TGTGCCAGCAGCCAAGAACCACTAGCGGGCCAAGAGACCCAGTACTTC.

The rearrangement joins TRBV18 to TRBJ2-3; possibly TRBD1 or TRBD2 for D (5 bases each). This CDR3 is built from 17 residues. CDR1 is KGHSH, CDR2 LQKENI, per germline. The ends were cut back, 10 bases at V and 4 bases at J, with 27 bases in the middle. CDR3 protein: CATCRRDQPLDADTQYF. CDR3 coding DNA: TGTGCCACGTGTAGACGGGACCAACCTCTCGACGCAGATACGCAGTATTTT.

The gene calls are TRBV4-1 and TRBJ1-2, with 8 nucleotides matching TRBD1. The CDR3 length is 15 residues. Germline CDR1 and CDR2: MGHRA and YSYEKL. Unmatched junction bases numbered 14, after V lost 0 bases and J lost 14 bases. The CDR3 region is CASSQDIGTGRLPTF. The DNA for the CDR3 is TGCGCCAGCAGCCAAGATATCGGGACAGGCCGCCTCCCTACCTTC.

This clonotype was seen only a few times. The chain has TRBV29-1 and TRBJ2-2; D is perhaps TRBD1 (7 bases). The V end lost 6 bases, the J end lost 2 bases, and 16 bases lay between the germline ends. The CDR3 length is 15 residues. Germline V gene sequence: CDR1 SQVTM, CDR2 ANQGSEA. The CDR3 sequence: CSVLGGGRNTGELFF. In DNA form, the CDR3 reads TGCAGCGTCCTCGGAGGGGGCAGAAACACCGGGGAGCTGTTTTTT.

The chain uses TRBV11-2 and TRBJ2-6; D is possibly TRBD2 (6 bases). The CDR3 has 17 residues. In germline, CDR1 is SGHAT, CDR2 FQNNGV. Trimming left V 1 base short and J 3 bases short, with 13 bases between. CDR3 sequence: CASSLVFSGVGANVLTF. CDR3 nucleotides: TGTGCCAGCAGCTTAGTATTTTCGGGGGTTGGGGCCAACGTCCTGACTTTC.

The rearrangement links TRBV20-1 to TRBJ2-1; 8 positions agree with TRBD2. V lost 3 bases to trimming and J lost 4 bases; unmatched junction nucleotides: 5. The CDR3 loop spans 14 amino acids. Per germline, CDR1 DFQATT and CDR2 SNEGSKA (reference sequence). The CDR3 bases are TGCAGTGCTAGTTCCACTAGCGGATACAATGAGCAGTTCTTC. This gives the protein CSASSTSGYNEQFF.

This clonotype was counted a few times. The genes are TRBV5-8 and TRBJ2-4; D is tentatively TRBD1 or TRBD2 (5 bases each). In germline, CDR1 is SGHTS, CDR2 YDEGEE. Trimming shortened V by 10 bases and J by 7 bases, and 15 bases separated the two germline ends. The CDR3 spans 12 residues. The CDR3 sequence is CAASSGPNIQYF. CDR3 nucleotide sequence: TGTGCCGCGTCGTCGGGGCCCAACATTCAGTACTTC. Full variable domain (missing parts from reference TRBV5-8 and TRBJ2-4): EAGVTQSPTHLIKTRGQQATLRCSPISGHTSVYWYQQALGLGLQFLLWYDEGEERNRGNFPPRFSGRQFPNYSSELNVNALELEDSALYLCAASSGPNIQYFGAGTRLSVL.

V is TRBV20-1 and J is TRBJ2-7, with D perhaps given as TRBD1 or TRBD2 (6 bases each). This CDR3 has 13 residues. Germline V lookup: CDR1 DFQATT, CDR2 SNEGSKA (reference sequence). V dropped 5 bases and J dropped 2 bases, with 13 bases sitting between them. This CDR3 is CSAVGGRTYEQYF. As DNA, the CDR3 is TGCAGTGCTGTCGGGGGCCGGACCTACGAGCAGTACTTC.

The rearrangement links TRBV7-8 to TRBJ2-1, with D maybe TRBD2 (6 bases). Trimming took 2 bases from V and 1 from J, leaving 12 bases between them. The CDR3 is 16 residues long. Germline values: CDR1 SGHVS, CDR2 FQNEAQ. CDR3 bases: TGTGCCAGCAGCTTACGGGGGAGTCGGTCCTACAATGAGCAGTTCTTC. It yields the protein CASSLRGSRSYNEQFF.